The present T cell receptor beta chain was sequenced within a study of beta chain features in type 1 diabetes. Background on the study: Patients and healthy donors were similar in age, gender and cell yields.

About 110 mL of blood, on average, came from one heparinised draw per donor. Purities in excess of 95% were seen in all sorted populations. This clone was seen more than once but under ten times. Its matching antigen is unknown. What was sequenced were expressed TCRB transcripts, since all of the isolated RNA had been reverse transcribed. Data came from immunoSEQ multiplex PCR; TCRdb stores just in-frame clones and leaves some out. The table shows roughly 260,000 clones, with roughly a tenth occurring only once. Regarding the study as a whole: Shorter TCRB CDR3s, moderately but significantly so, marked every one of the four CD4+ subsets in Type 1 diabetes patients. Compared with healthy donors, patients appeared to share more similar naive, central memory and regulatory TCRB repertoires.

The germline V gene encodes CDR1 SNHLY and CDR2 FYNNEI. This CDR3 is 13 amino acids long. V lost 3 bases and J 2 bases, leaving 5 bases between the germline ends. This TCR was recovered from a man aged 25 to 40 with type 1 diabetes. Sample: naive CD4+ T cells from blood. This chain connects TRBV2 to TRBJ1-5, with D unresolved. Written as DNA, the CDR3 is TGTGCCAGCAGTGATAATCGCAATCAGCCCCAGCATTTT. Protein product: CASSDNRNQPQHF. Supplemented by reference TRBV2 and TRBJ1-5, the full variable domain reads EPEVTQTPSHQVTQMGQEVILRCVPISNHLYFYWYRQILGQKVEFLVSFYNNEISEKSEIFDDQFSVERPDGSNFTLKIRSTKLEDSAMYFCASSDNRNQPQHFGDGTRLSIL.